This T cell receptor beta chain comes out of a study of T cells in Graves' hyperthyroidism and ophthalmopathy. The germline CDR1 and CDR2 sequences are SGHKS and YYEKEE (reference sequence). J gave up 4 bases and V 4 bases, and 3 bases lay outside the gene matches. The CDR3 totals 15 residues. Details on this clonotype: Its matching antigen is unknown.

Graves' hyperthyroidism qualified as stable when ophthalmopathy did not progress within 18 months. Patients were excluded because of uncontrolled infection, other autoimmune disease, pregnancy or lactation. Each 10 ml fresh peripheral blood draw supplied the PBMCs. The TCR beta CDR3 regions underwent amplification using RNA transcripts as the source. A first-round RT-PCR of the TCR CDR3 used the HTBI primer set. Each CDR3 protein gets one entry after TCRdb re-called the multiplex PCR reads with MiXCR. The sample records around 100,000 distinct CDR3 sequences, roughly 50% being singletons. Overall study results and limits: Blood held most thyroid clonotypes expanded above 0.001 frequency.

Sequenced input: blood. The chain has TRBV5-5 and TRBJ2-7, with 15 nucleotides matching TRBD2. This clonotype was sampled from a man between 35 and 55 years old with Graves' hyperthyroidism. CDR3 region: CASSGLAGGPYEQYF. The CDR3 DNA follows: TGTGCCAGCAGCGGACTAGCGGGAGGGCCGTACGAGCAGTACTTC.